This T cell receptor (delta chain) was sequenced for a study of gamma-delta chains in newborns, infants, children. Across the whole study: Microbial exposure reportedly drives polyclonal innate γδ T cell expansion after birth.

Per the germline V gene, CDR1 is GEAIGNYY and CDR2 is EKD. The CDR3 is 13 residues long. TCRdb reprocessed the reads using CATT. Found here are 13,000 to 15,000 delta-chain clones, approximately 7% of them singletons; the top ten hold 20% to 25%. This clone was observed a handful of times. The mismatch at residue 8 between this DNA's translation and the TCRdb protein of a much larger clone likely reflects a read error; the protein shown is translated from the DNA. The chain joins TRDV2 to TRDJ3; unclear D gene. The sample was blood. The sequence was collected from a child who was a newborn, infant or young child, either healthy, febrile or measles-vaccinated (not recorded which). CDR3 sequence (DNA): TGTGCCTGTGACACCTGGGACCCCCGACAGATGTTTTTC. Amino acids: CACDTWDPRQMFF.